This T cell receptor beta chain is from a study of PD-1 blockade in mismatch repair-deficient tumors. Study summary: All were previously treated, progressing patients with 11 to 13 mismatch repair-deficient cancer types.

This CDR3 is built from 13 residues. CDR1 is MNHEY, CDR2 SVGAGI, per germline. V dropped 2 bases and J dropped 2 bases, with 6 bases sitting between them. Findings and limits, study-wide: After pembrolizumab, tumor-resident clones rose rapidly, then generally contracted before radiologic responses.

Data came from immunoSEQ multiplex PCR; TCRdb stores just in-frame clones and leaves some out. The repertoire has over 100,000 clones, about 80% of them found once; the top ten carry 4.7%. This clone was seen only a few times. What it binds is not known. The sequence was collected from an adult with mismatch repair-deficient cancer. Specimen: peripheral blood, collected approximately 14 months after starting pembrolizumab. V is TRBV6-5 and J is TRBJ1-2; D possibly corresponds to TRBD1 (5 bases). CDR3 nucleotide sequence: TGTGCCAGCAGTTACGACAGAAACTATGGCTACACCTTC. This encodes CASSYDRNYGYTF.